This paragraph covers one T cell receptor (beta chain) sequence. As yet, its antigen is unknown. The PCR contained 60 Vbeta and 13 Jbeta primers. Profiled with immunoSEQ multiplex PCR; TCRdb holds only in-frame clones, not every one. The top ten hold about 1.5% of the sample, which has about 180,000 clones, more than 60% seen once. This specimen comes from a study of cytomegalovirus exposure and HLA in healthy donors. Germline V gene sequence: CDR1 LNHDA, CDR2 SQIVND (reference sequence). V was shortened by 3 bases and J by 4 bases, with 12 bases between the two germline ends. The CDR3 consists of 15 residues. Study results and limitations: The study designated roughly 160 TCR beta chains cytomegalovirus-associated.

The chain combines TRBV19 with TRBJ2-2; D is unclear. The sequencing input was PBMCs. The origin of this receptor is a man aged 18 to 29 in good health and CMV-seronegative. CDR3 sequence (DNA): TGTGCCAGTAGTATCTCAGGCCCCAGCACCGGGGAGCTGTTTTTT. The encoded protein is CASSISGPSTGELFF.